This is a list of T cell receptor beta chains from one sample in a study of blood T cells in healthy people across ages. MiXCR, run by TCRdb on the 5' RACE reads, gives a single entry per CDR3 protein. The table shows approximately 670,000 distinct CDR3 sequences, with 40% to 45% occurring only once. The material sequenced was blood. Receptors originate from a man aged 80 or over in good health. The CDR3 runs from the conserved cysteine through the conserved F or W. A D gene is named only where the DNA matches it firmly. Rows give clone size only sometimes, using once, few, many, or a class for an expanded clone.

D gene	CDR3 length	clone size	J gene	V gene	CDR3 DNA	CDR3 protein
-	14	-	TRBJ2-7	TRBV12-3/TRBV12-4	TGTGCCAGCAGTTTAATAATCGGGGACAATGAGCAGTACTTC	CASSLIIGDNEQYF
-	18	-	TRBJ1-1	TRBV2	TGTGCCAGCAGTGAACTATTTTGGGGCTGGTTCCAGAACACTGAAGCTTTCTTT	CASSELFWGWFQNTEAFF
TRBD2	14	few	TRBJ2-2	TRBV11-2	TGTGCCAGCGGGCGGGGGGGCAACACCGGGGAGCTGTTTTTT	CASGRGGNTGELFF
-	14	few	TRBJ1-4	TRBV12-3/TRBV12-4	TGTGCCAGCAAGGGGACGTATAGAGGGGAAAAACTGTTTTTT	CASKGTYRGEKLFF
TRBD2	15	-	TRBJ2-3	TRBV20-1	TGCAGTGCTGCCGGGACTAGCGAAAGCACAGATACGCAGTATTTT	CSAAGTSESTDTQYF
-	13	few	TRBJ2-1	TRBV27	TGTGCCAGTGGCGCCAAGGGGCCCGGGGAGCAGTTCTTC	CASGAKGPGEQFF
-	13	-	TRBJ2-5	TRBV30	TGTGCCTGGGCAACAGGAAACCAAGAGACCCAGTACTTC	CAWATGNQETQYF
TRBD2	18	-	TRBJ2-6	TRBV11-2	TGTGCCAGCAGCCCTCGGACTAGCGGGGTCTCTGGGGCCAACGTCCTGACTTTC	CASSPRTSGVSGANVLTF
TRBD2	15	-	TRBJ2-1	TRBV7-2	TGTGCCAGCACCCCTAGCGGGATCTCCTACAATGAGCAGTTCTTC	CASTPSGISYNEQFF
-	15	-	TRBJ2-5	TRBV14	TGTGCCAGCAGCCAAATCGGGGGGCAATACAATGAGCAGTACTTC	CASSQIGGQYNEQYF
-	11	many	TRBJ1-2	TRBV5-6	TGTGCCAGCAGTCTCCGAGGAGGCTACACCTTC	CASSLRGGYTF
-	13	-	TRBJ2-3	TRBV28	TGTGCCAGCCAGGGATCCGTCACAGATACGCAGTATTTT	CASQGSVTDTQYF
-	15	few	TRBJ2-7	TRBV7-2	TGTGCCAGCAGCTTAGCTTCGGACGGTGGCTACGAGCAGTACTTC	CASSLASDGGYEQYF
-	13	-	TRBJ2-3	TRBV5-1	TGCGCCAGCAAGGAGGGGAGCACAGATACGCAGTATTTT	CASKEGSTDTQYF
TRBD1	15	-	TRBJ2-1	TRBV5-1	TGCGCCAGCAGCTTGGGAGGACAGGCCGCGAAGGAGCAGTTCTTC	CASSLGGQAAKEQFF
TRBD2	17	-	TRBJ2-1	TRBV12-3/TRBV12-4	TGTGCCAGCAACCCCTTGGGTGCGGGAGGATCCTACAATGAGCAGTTCTTC	CASNPLGAGGSYNEQFF
-	14	-	TRBJ2-7	TRBV6-2/TRBV6-3	TGTGCCAGCAGGACTCGGGAAATTTTGTACGAGCAGTACTTC	CASRTREILYEQYF
-	13	-	TRBJ2-5	TRBV30	TGTGCCTGGAGCCCCCGGCCATCTGAGACCCAGTACTTC	CAWSPRPSETQYF
TRBD1	15	many	TRBJ2-1	TRBV7-6	TGTGCCAGCAGCTTAGCCGGGACAGACTTCAATGAGCAGTTCTTC	CASSLAGTDFNEQFF
-	12	many	TRBJ2-7	TRBV10-3	TGTGCCATCGCGCAGGGTGGCTACGAGCAGTACTTC	CAIAQGGYEQYF
-	16	-	TRBJ1-6	TRBV30	TGTGCCTGGAGTGTATCCAGCAGGGCGTATAATTCACCCCTCCACTTT	CAWSVSSRAYNSPLHF
-	14	-	TRBJ2-3	TRBV18	TGTGCCAGCTCACCTGGGGGACAAGCAGATACGCAGTATTTT	CASSPGGQADTQYF
TRBD1	12	many	TRBJ2-1	TRBV29-1	TGCAGCGCTCGACAGGGGGTAGTTGAGCAGTTCTTC	CSARQGVVEQFF
-	13	few	TRBJ2-7	TRBV3-1	TGTGCCAGCAGTGACAGTACTGCCTACGAGCAGTACTTC	CASSDSTAYEQYF
TRBD2	17	few	TRBJ2-3	TRBV6-5	TGTGCCAGCAGTTACTTACGGCGGGAGTTCGTCACAGATACGCAGTATTTT	CASSYLRREFVTDTQYF
-	11	-	TRBJ2-7	TRBV3-1	TGTGCCAGCAGTAACAACTGGGAGCAGTACTTC	CASSNNWEQYF
TRBD1	16	-	TRBJ2-3	TRBV5-1	TGCGCCAGCAGCCACAACCGGGACAGGGGGCCCGATACGCAGTATTTT	CASSHNRDRGPDTQYF
-	14	-	TRBJ2-7	TRBV4-2	TGTGCCAGCAGCCGTCCCGGAGGGTCCTACGAGCAGTACTTC	CASSRPGGSYEQYF
TRBD1	12	-	TRBJ2-3	TRBV30	TGTGCCGGGAGGACAGGGGGCTTTAAGCAGTATTTT	CAGRTGGFKQYF
TRBD2	15	many	TRBJ2-5	TRBV7-2	TGTGCCAGCAGCTTAGCTAGCGGGGGGTTAGAGACCCAGTACTTC	CASSLASGGLETQYF
-	16	-	TRBJ1-2	TRBV4-3	TGCGCCAGCAGCCAAGTCATTCCGGTGTCTAACTATGGCTACACCTTC	CASSQVIPVSNYGYTF
-	14	-	TRBJ2-7	TRBV4-1	TGCGCCAGCAGCCAAGCGCAGGGGCGCGATGAGCAGTACTTC	CASSQAQGRDEQYF
TRBD2	17	-	TRBJ2-2	TRBV20-1	TGCAGTGCTAGAGATATTACTAGCGGGAGAGACACCGGGGAGCTGTTTTTT	CSARDITSGRDTGELFF
-	19	-	TRBJ2-3	TRBV4-3	TGCGCCAGCAGCCAAGGGCTCGTCCTGGGACGAGCGCTCACAGATACGCAGTATTTT	CASSQGLVLGRALTDTQYF
TRBD2	14	-	TRBJ2-1	TRBV29-1	TGCAGCGTTGAGGCCGGACTAGCTTGGAATGAGCAGTTCTTC	CSVEAGLAWNEQFF
-	11	-	TRBJ1-4	TRBV3-1	TGTGCCAGCAGCCACGGCGAAAAACTGTTTTTT	CASSHGEKLFF
TRBD1	15	-	TRBJ2-7	TRBV10-3	TGTGCCATCACCCTAGGGACAGGGAACTCCTACGAGCAGTACTTC	CAITLGTGNSYEQYF
TRBD2	15	-	TRBJ2-5	TRBV5-1	TGCGCCAGCAGATCCGGGACTAGCGGGAGAGAGACCCAGTACTTC	CASRSGTSGRETQYF
-	13	-	TRBJ2-3	TRBV25-1	TGTGCCAGCACCAGGGGCTTTGCAGATACGCAGTATTTT	CASTRGFADTQYF
TRBD1	15	-	TRBJ2-5	TRBV6-5	TGTGCCAGCAGACCCTGGACAGGGCTCCAAGAGACCCAGTACTTC	CASRPWTGLQETQYF
-	17	many	TRBJ2-6	TRBV28	TGTGCCAGCATTGGGGCAGGACAATTCTCTGGGGCCAACGTCCTGACTTTC	CASIGAGQFSGANVLTF
TRBD2	16	few	TRBJ2-3	TRBV20-1	TGCAGTGCGTCCGGGACTAGCGGGGGCCTCCCAAATACGCAGTATTTT	CSASGTSGGLPNTQYF
TRBD1	13	few	TRBJ2-7	TRBV9	TGTGCCAGCAGCCACAGGGGGTTGGACGAGCAGTACTTC	CASSHRGLDEQYF
-	15	few	TRBJ1-6	TRBV20-1	TGCAGTGCTAGAGGAAGACAGGTCAATAATTCACCCCTCCACTTT	CSARGRQVNNSPLHF
-	13	-	TRBJ1-5	TRBV7-9	TGTGCCAGCAGCTTGGAGTCGTTGCAGCCCCAGCATTTT	CASSLESLQPQHF